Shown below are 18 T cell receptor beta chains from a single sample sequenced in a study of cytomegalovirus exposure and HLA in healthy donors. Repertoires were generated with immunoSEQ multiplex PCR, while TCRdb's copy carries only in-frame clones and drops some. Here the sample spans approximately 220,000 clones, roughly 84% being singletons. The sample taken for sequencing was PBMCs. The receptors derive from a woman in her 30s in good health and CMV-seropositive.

The CDR3 coding sequence is TGCGCCAGCCGGGGGACACCCCAAGAGACCCAGTACTTC. Translated, it gives CASRGTPQETQYF. The V call is TRBV5-1, the J call TRBJ2-5; the D call may be TRBD1 or TRBD2 (6 bases each). Trimming took 7 bases from V and 1 from J, leaving 11 bases between them. The CDR3 extends over 13 amino acids. Germline CDR1 SGHRS, CDR2 YFSETQ.

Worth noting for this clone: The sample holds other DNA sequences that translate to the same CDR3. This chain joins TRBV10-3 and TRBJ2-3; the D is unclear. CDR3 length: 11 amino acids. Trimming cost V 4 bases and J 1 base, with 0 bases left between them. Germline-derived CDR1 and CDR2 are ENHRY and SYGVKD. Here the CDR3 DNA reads TGTGCCATCAGTGGCACAGATACGCAGTATTTT. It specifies CAISGTDTQYF.

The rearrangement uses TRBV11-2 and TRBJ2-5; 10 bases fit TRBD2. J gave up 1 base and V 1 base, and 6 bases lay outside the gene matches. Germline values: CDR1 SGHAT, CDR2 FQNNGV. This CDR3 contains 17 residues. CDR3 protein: CASSLVALAGIQETQYF. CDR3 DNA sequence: TGTGCCAGCAGCTTAGTAGCACTAGCGGGGATCCAAGAGACCCAGTACTTC.

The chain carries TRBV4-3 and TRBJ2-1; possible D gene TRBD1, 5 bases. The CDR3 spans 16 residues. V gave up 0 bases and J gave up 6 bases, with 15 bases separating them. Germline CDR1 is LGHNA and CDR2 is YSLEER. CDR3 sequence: CASSQDLIDSPNEQFF. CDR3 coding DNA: TGCGCCAGCAGCCAAGATCTAATTGACAGCCCCAATGAGCAGTTCTTC.

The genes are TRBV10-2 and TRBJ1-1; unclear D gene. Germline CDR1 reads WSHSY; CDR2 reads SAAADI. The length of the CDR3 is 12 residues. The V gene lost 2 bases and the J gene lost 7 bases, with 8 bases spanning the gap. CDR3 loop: CASSEAGGEAFF. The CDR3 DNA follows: TGCGCCAGCAGTGAGGCCGGAGGTGAAGCTTTCTTT.

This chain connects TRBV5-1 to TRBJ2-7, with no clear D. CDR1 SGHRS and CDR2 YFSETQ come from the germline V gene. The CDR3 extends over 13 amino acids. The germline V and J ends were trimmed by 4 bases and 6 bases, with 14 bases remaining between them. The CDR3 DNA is TGCGCCAGCAGCCCCCTTGGTGCAGTCGAGCAGTACTTC. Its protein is CASSPLGAVEQYF.

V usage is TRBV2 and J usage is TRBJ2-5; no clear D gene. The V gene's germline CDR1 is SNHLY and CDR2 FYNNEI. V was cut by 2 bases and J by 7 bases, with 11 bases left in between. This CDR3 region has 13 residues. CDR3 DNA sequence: TGTGCCAGCAGTGAAAACGCGGACGGGACCCAGTACTTC. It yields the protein CASSENADGTQYF.

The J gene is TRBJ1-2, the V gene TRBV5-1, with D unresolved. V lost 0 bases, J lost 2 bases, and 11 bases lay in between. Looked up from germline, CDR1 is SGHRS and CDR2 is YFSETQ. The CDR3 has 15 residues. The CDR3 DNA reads TGCGCCAGCAGCTTGGAGGGCAGCAGGAACTATGGCTACACCTTC. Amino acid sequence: CASSLEGSRNYGYTF.

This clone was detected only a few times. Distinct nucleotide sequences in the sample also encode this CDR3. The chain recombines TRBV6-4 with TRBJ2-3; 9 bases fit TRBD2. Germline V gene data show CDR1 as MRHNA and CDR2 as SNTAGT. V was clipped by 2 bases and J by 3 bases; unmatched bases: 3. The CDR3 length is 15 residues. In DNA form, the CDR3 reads TGTGCCAGCAGTGACAGGGCGGGAGGGACAGATACGCAGTATTTT. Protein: CASSDRAGGTDTQYF.

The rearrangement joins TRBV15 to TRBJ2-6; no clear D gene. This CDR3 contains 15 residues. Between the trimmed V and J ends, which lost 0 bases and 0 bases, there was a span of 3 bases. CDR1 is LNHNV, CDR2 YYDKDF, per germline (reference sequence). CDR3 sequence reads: CATSRDHSGANVLTF. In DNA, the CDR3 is TGTGCCACCAGCAGAGATCACTCTGGGGCCAACGTCCTGACTTTC.

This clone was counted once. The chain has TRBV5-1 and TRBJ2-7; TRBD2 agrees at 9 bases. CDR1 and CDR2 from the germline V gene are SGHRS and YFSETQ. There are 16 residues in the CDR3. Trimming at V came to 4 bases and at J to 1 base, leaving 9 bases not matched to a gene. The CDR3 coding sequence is TGCGCCAGCAGCCCGGCGAGGACTAGCGAGTCCTACGAGCAGTACTTC. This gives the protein CASSPARTSESYEQYF.

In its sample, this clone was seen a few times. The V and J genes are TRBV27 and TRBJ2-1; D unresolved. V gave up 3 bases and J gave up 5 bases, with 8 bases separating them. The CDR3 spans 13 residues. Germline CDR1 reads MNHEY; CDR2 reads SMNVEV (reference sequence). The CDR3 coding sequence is TGTGCCAGCAGTTTTTTGGTGGACAATGAGCAGTTCTTC. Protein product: CASSFLVDNEQFF.

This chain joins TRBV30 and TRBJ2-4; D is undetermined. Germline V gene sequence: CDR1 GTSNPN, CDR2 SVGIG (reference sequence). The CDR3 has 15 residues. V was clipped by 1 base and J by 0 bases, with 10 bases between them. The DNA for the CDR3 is TGTGCCTGGAGTGAGGCGGACCTAGCCAAAAACATTCAGTACTTC. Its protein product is CAWSEADLAKNIQYF.

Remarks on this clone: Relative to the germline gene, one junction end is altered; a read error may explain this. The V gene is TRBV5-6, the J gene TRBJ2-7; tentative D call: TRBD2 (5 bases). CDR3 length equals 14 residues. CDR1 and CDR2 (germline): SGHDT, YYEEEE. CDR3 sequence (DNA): TGTGCCAGCAGCCCCAACAGTGGAGGCCAAGGACTGTCGTTC. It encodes CASSPNSGGQGLSF.

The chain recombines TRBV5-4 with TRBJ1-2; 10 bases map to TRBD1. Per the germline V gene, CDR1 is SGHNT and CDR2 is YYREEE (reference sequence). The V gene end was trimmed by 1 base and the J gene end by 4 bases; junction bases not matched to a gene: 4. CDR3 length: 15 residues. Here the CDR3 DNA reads TGTGCCAGCAGCTTGTTGGGGACAGGGGTCTATGGCTACACCTTC. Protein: CASSLLGTGVYGYTF.

The CDR3 spells CASSLVADEQYF. CDR3 bases: TGTGCCAGCAGCTTAGTGGCGGACGAGCAGTACTTC. This rearrangement joins TRBV7-6 to TRBJ2-7; D is unresolved. The CDR3 extends over 12 amino acids. Trimming pared 1 base from V and 5 bases from J, leaving 6 bases between. Germline CDR1 is SGHVS and CDR2 is FNYEAQ.

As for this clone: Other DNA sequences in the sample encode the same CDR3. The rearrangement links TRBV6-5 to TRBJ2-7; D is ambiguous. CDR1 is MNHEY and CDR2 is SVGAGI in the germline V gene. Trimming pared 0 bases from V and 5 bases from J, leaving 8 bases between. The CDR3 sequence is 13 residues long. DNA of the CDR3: TGTGCCAGCAGTTACTCCCGAGGCCACGAGCAGTACTTC. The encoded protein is CASSYSRGHEQYF.

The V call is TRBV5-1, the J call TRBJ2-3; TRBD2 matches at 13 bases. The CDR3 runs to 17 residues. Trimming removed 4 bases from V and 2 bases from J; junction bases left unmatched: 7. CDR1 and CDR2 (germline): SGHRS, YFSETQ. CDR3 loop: CASSLQLAGGYTDTQYF. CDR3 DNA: TGCGCCAGCAGCCTCCAACTAGCGGGAGGGTACACAGATACGCAGTATTTT.